This T cell receptor (beta chain) was observed in a study of monozygotic twins with inflammatory bowel disease. Regarding the study as a whole: Among the T cells, different subtypes could not be distinguished.

Worth noting for this clonotype: Its target is unknown.

Germline V gene lookup returns CDR1 SGHNT and CDR2 YENEEA. CDR3 length: 20 residues. Per individual sample, eight separate reactions were used to make cDNA. A 6-nucleotide sample barcode was carried by the UMIs, which template switching added. Reanalyzing the 5' RACE reads, TCRdb keeps one entry per CDR3 protein, without DNA. The listing records about 350,000 distinct CDR3 sequences. The sequence was obtained from a human donor with ulcerative colitis or Crohn's disease, or a healthy co-twin of an affected twin (not recorded which). The genes are TRBV11-3 and TRBJ2-7; the TCRdb D gene call, TRBD1, has no DNA to confirm it. Input material: blood. This CDR3 reads CASSLVGVGRGKLFIYEQYF.